These 15 T cell receptor beta chains were all obtained from the same sample, sequenced in a study of blood T cells in healthy people across ages. The use of a sample-barcoded 5' primer and a J-beta primer mix characterized a second PCR of roughly 6 to 11 cycles. TCRdb reprocessed the 5' RACE reads via MiXCR and lists one record per CDR3 protein. This table has some 1.5 million distinct CDR3 sequences, roughly 28% appearing once. The sequenced material came from blood. All receptors come from a woman aged 25 to 39 in good health.

This clonotype was seen more than once but under ten times. This chain links TRBV20-1 with TRBJ1-2; tentatively, D is TRBD1 (5 bases). Germline CDR1 and CDR2: DFQATT and SNEGSKA (reference sequence). The CDR3 has 14 amino acids. The CDR3 here is CVPLGEGRDYGYTF. The CDR3 DNA is TGCGTCCCGCTAGGGGAGGGACGCGACTATGGCTACACCTTC.

The J gene is TRBJ2-3, the V gene TRBV5-5; the match to TRBD1 covers 8 bases. Unmatched junction bases numbered 5, after V lost 4 bases and J lost 1 base. Germline V gene data show CDR1 as SGHKS and CDR2 as YYEKEE (reference sequence). The CDR3 has 15 residues. CDR3 amino acids: CASSTRDRRTDTQYF. As DNA, the CDR3 is TGTGCCAGCAGCACGAGGGACAGGCGCACAGATACGCAGTATTTT.

The genes are TRBV4-2 and TRBJ2-5; possible D gene TRBD1, 6 bases. Germline V CDR1 and CDR2: LGHNA, YNFKEQ. V lost 5 bases to trimming and J lost 0 bases, with 19 bases between them. The CDR3 has 17 residues. The CDR3 region has the DNA TGTGCCAGCAGCAAGTACGAGGGGGTCTACAACCAAGAGACCCAGTACTTC. Its translation is CASSKYEGVYNQETQYF.

This clonotype was seen more than once but under ten times. The rearrangement uses TRBV5-5 and TRBJ1-4; D not resolved. The CDR3 has 14 residues. Trimming cost V 0 bases and J 7 bases, with 10 bases left between them. CDR1 SGHKS and CDR2 YYEKEE come from the germline V gene (reference sequence). This CDR3 is CASSLGGAIEKLFF. The CDR3 coding sequence is TGTGCCAGCAGCTTGGGCGGCGCCATTGAAAAACTGTTTTTT.

This clonotype was counted many times. The rearrangement uses TRBV20-1 and TRBJ2-6; D ambiguous. The CDR3 contains 14 residues. Germline V gene lookup returns CDR1 DFQATT and CDR2 SNEGSKA (reference sequence). Trimming stripped 2 bases from V and 0 bases from J, with 5 bases between. The CDR3 protein is CSARKDSGANVLTF. The CDR3 DNA sequence: TGCAGTGCTAGAAAGGACTCTGGGGCCAACGTCCTGACTTTC.

The rearrangement uses TRBV27 and TRBJ2-1; D unresolved. Trimming shortened V by 5 bases and J by 13 bases, and 9 bases separated the two germline ends. In germline, CDR1 is MNHEY, CDR2 SMNVEV (reference sequence). This CDR3 has 10 residues. CDR3 nucleotide sequence: TGTGCCAGCAGTCCCCGTAGCCAGTTCTTC. It translates to CASSPRSQFF.

This clonotype has only one observation. The V call is TRBV7-9, the J call TRBJ2-2; tentative D call: TRBD2 (6 bases). The CDR3 contains 15 residues. Germline CDR1 and CDR2: SEHNR and FQNEAQ (reference sequence). V shed 2 bases and J shed 7 bases, with 14 bases lying between them. The CDR3: CASSLTPEGFGELFF. The CDR3 DNA reads as TGTGCCAGCAGCTTAACCCCGGAGGGGTTCGGGGAGCTGTTTTTT.

V gene TRBV18 combines with J gene TRBJ2-1, with unresolved D. The CDR3 sequence is 14 residues long. Trimming left V 0 bases short and J 4 bases short, with 7 bases between. Germline values: CDR1 KGHSH, CDR2 LQKENI. The CDR3 coding sequence is TGTGCCAGCTCACCACCGGTCAGGTACAATGAGCAGTTCTTC. This translates into CASSPPVRYNEQFF.

This clonotype turned up a few times. The V gene is TRBV15, the J gene TRBJ2-7; D remains unclear. Trimming took off 5 bases at V and 0 bases at J, with 11 bases between the two ends. This CDR3 is built from 14 residues. Germline values: CDR1 LNHNV, CDR2 YYDKDF (reference sequence). CDR3 in DNA: TGTGCCACCAGCGGGTTCGTTCGCTCCTACGAGCAGTACTTC. The encoded protein is CATSGFVRSYEQYF.

The chain is built from TRBV18 and TRBJ1-2; D perhaps matches TRBD1 (6 bases). V lost 6 bases and J 6 bases, leaving 14 bases between the germline ends. Germline loops: CDR1 KGHSH, CDR2 LQKENI. This CDR3 is built from 13 residues. The CDR3 DNA reads TGTGCCAGCTCCCGCAGGGGAACGGATGGCTACACCTTC. Protein: CASSRRGTDGYTF.

This clonotype was counted between two and nine times. The genes are TRBV10-3 and TRBJ1-6; 9 positions agree with TRBD1. Germline lookup yields CDR1 ENHRY and CDR2 SYGVKD. The CDR3 contains 14 residues. V lost 6 bases to trimming and J lost 7 bases; unmatched junction nucleotides: 4. The CDR3, as DNA: TGTGCCATCAGACAGGGGGCACCGAATTCACCCCTCCACTTT. Protein: CAIRQGAPNSPLHF.

V gene TRBV7-7 combines with J gene TRBJ2-5; 9 positions match TRBD1. The end of the DNA is better explained by TRBJ2-1, so the J call may be wrong. Germline-derived CDR1 and CDR2 are SSHAT and FNYEAQ (reference sequence). The CDR3 loop spans 15 amino acids. The CDR3 nucleotides read TGTGCCAGCAGCTCCCGGGACAGGGCAATGGAGACCCAGTTCTTC. Its protein is CASSSRDRAMETQFF.

This clonotype was counted a few times. The chain is built from TRBV3-1 and TRBJ2-7, with 9 bases lining up with TRBD2. Trimming removed 0 bases from V and 5 bases from J; junction bases left unmatched: 17. Germline V gives CDR1 LGHDT, CDR2 YNNKEL (reference sequence). The CDR3 covers 19 residues. DNA of the CDR3: TGTGCCAGCAGCCAAGAACCCGTGCGGGGGGGAGATTCCTTTGACGAGCAGTACTTC. Residues: CASSQEPVRGGDSFDEQYF.

The chain links TRBV20-1 to TRBJ2-1; D possibly corresponds to TRBD2 (5 bases). Between the trimmed V and J ends, which lost 7 bases and 2 bases, there was a span of 12 bases. The CDR3 is 13 residues long. Germline assignment: CDR1 DFQATT and CDR2 SNEGSKA (reference sequence). The CDR3 sequence is CSVDGRAYNEQFF. The CDR3 DNA sequence: TGCAGTGTTGATGGGAGAGCCTACAATGAGCAGTTCTTC.

This clonotype was counted ten times or more. V usage is TRBV10-3 and J usage is TRBJ2-1; TRBD2 matches 8 bases. With V trimmed by 3 bases and J by 10 bases, 5 bases remained unmatched. In germline, CDR1 is ENHRY, CDR2 SYGVKD. The CDR3 has 13 residues. For the CDR3, the DNA is TGTGCCATCAGTGAAATGCGGGAGGCAGAGCAGTTCTTC. Amino acids: CAISEMREAEQFF.